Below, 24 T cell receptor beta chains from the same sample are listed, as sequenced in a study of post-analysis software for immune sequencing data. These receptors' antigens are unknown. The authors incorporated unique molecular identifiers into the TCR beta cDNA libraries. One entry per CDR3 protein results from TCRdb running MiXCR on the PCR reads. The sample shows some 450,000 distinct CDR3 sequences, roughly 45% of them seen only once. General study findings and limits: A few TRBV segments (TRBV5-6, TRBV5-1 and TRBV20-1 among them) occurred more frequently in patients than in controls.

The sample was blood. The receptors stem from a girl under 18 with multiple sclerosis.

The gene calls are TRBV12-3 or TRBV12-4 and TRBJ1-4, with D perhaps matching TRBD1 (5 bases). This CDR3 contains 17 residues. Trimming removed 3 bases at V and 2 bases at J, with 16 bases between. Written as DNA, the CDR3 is TGTGCCAGCAGTTTTGGGCGGCAGGGCACGACTAATGAAAAACTGTTTTTT. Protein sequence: CASSFGRQGTTNEKLFF.

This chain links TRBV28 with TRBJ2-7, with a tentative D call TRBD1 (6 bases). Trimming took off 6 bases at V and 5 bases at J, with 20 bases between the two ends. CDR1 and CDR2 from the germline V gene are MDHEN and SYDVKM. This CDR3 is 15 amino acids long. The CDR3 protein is CASSLDPTNRDEQYF. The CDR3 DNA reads TGTGCCAGCAGCCTGGACCCGACTAACAGGGACGAGCAGTACTTC.

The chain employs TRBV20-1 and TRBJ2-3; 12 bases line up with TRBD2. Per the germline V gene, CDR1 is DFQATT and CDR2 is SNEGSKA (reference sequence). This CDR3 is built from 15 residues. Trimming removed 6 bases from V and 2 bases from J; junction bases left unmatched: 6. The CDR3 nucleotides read TGCAGTGCAGACGGGACTAGCGGGTTCACAGATACGCAGTATTTT. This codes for CSADGTSGFTDTQYF.

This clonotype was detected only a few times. The CDR3 sequence is CSVEEATGVGYSGANVLTF. CDR3 nucleotide sequence: TGCAGCGTTGAAGAAGCGACAGGGGTCGGGTACTCTGGGGCCAACGTCCTGACTTTC. This rearrangement joins TRBV29-1 to TRBJ2-6, with 8 bases identical to TRBD1. Germline trimming cut 0 bases from V and 0 bases from J; bases unmatched to any gene: 10. The CDR3 loop spans 19 amino acids. Germline assignment: CDR1 SQVTM and CDR2 ANQGSEA.

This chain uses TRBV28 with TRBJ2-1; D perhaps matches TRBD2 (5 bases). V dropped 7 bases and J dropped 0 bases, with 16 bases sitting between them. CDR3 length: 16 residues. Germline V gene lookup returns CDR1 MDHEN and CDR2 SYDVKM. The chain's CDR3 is CASNGGGSSSYNEQFF. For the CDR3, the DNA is TGTGCCAGCAATGGTGGCGGGTCAAGCTCCTACAATGAGCAGTTCTTC. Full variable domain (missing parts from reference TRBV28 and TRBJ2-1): DVKVTQSSRYLVKRTGEKVFLECVQDMDHENMFWYRQDPGLGLRLIYFSYDVKMKEKGDIPEGYSVSREKKERFSLILESASTNQTSMYLCASNGGGSSSYNEQFFGPGTRLTVL.

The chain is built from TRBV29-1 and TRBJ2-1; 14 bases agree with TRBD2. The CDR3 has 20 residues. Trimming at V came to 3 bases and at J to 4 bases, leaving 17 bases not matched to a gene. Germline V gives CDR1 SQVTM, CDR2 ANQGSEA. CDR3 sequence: CSVEGGTSGSAKISYNEQFF. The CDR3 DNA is TGCAGCGTTGAGGGTGGGACTAGCGGGAGTGCCAAGATATCTTACAATGAGCAGTTCTTC.

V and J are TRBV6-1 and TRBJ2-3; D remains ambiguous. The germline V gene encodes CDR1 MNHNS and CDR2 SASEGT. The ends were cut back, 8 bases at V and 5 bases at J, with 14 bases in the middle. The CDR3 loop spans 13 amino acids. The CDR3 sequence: CASGLAVGDTQYF. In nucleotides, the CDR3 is TGTGCCAGCGGTTTGGCAGTCGGAGATACGCAGTATTTT.

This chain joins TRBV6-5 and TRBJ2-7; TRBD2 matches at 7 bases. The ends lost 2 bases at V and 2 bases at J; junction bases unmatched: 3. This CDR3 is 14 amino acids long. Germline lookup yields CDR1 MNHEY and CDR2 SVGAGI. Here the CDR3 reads CASSYERGTYEQYF. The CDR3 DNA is TGTGCCAGCAGTTACGAGCGGGGTACCTACGAGCAGTACTTC.

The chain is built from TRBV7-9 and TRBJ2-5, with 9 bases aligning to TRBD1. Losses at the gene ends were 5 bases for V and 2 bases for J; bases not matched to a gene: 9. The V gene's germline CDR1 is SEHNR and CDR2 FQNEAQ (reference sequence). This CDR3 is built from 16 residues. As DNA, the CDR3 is TGTGCCAGCAGCATCCTAAACAGGGGGCGACAAGAGACCCAGTACTTC. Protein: CASSILNRGRQETQYF.

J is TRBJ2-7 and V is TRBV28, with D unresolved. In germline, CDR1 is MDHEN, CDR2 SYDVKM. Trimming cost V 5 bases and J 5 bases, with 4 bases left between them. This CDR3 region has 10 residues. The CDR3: CASSSNEQYF. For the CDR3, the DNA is TGTGCCAGCAGTAGTAACGAGCAGTACTTC.

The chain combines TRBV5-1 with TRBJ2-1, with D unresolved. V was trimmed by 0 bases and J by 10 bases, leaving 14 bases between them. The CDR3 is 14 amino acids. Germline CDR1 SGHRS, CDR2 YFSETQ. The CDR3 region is CASSLDGFNYEQFF. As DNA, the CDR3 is TGCGCCAGCAGCTTGGATGGGTTCAACTACGAGCAGTTCTTC.

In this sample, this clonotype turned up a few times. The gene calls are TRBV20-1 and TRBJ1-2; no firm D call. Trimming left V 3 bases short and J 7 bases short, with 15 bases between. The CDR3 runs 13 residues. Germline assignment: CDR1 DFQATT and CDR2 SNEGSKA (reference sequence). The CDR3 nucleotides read TGCAGTGCTAGCCCCGGGGATTTGGGTGGCTACACCTTC. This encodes CSASPGDLGGYTF.

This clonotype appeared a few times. CDR3 residues: CASSQDGNSNQPQHF. In nucleotides, the CDR3 is TGCGCCAGCAGCCAAGATGGGAATAGCAATCAGCCCCAGCATTTT. The chain employs TRBV4-1 and TRBJ1-5; D is ambiguous. The ends were cut back, 0 bases at V and 0 bases at J, with 6 bases in the middle. From germline, CDR1 is MGHRA and CDR2 YSYEKL. This CDR3 region has 15 residues.

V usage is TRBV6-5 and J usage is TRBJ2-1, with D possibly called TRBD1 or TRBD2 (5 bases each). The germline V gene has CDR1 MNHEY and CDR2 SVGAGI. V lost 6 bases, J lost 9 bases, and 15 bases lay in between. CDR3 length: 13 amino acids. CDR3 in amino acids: CASRLDRDAEQFF. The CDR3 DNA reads TGTGCCAGCAGGCTGGACCGGGACGCTGAGCAGTTCTTC.

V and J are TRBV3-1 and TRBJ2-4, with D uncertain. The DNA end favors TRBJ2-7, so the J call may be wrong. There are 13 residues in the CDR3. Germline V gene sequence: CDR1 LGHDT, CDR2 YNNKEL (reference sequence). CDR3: CASSQDGYVEQYF. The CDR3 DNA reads TGTGCCAGCAGCCAAGATGGGTATGTCGAGCAGTACTTC.

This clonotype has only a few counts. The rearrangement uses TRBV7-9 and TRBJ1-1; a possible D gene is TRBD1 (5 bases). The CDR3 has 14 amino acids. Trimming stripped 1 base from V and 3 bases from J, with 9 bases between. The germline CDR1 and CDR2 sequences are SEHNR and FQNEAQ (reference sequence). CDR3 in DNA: TGTGCCAGCAGCTTAGAGGGGAAACACACTGAAGCTTTCTTT. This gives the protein CASSLEGKHTEAFF.

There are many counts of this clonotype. The CDR3 loop reads CASSLVGLAGGYNEQFF. CDR3 sequence (DNA): TGTGCCAGCAGCTTAGTGGGACTAGCGGGAGGGTACAATGAGCAGTTCTTC. V is TRBV7-2 and J is TRBJ2-1, with TRBD2 matching 16 bases. Trimming at V came to 1 base and at J to 4 bases, leaving 1 base not matched to a gene. The CDR3 sequence is 17 residues long. Per germline, CDR1 SGHTA and CDR2 FQGNSA. Using reference TRBV7-2 and TRBJ2-1 for the parts outside the CDR3, the full variable domain is GAGVSQSPSNKVTEKGKDVELRCDPISGHTALYWYRQSLGQGLEFLIYFQGNSAPDKSGLPSDRFSAERTGGSVSTLTIQRTQQEDSAVYLCASSLVGLAGGYNEQFFGPGTRLTVL.

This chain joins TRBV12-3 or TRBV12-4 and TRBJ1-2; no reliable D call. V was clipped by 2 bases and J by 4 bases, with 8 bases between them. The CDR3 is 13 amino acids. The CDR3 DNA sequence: TGTGCCAGCAGTTTAAGGCAGCCCTATGGCTACACCTTC. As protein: CASSLRQPYGYTF.

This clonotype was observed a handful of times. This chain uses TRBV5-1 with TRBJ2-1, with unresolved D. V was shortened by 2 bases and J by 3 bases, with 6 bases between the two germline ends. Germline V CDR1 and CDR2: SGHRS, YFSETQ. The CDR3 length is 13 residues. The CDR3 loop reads CASSFEIYNEQFF. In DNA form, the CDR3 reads TGCGCCAGCAGCTTTGAGATCTACAATGAGCAGTTCTTC.

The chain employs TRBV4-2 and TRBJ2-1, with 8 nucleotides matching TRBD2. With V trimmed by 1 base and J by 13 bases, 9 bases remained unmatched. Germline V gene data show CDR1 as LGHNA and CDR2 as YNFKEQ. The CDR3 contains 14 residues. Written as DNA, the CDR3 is TGTGCCAGCAGCCAAGTGGGGGTAACTAGCGGACAGTTCTTC. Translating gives CASSQVGVTSGQFF.

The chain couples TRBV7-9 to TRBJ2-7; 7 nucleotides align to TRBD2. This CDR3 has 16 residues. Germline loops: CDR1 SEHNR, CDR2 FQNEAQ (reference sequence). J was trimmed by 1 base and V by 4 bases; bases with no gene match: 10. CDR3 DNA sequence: TGTGCCAGCAGCTCCCCTGGGGGGGTCGAGTCCTACGAGCAGTACTTC. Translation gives CASSSPGGVESYEQYF.

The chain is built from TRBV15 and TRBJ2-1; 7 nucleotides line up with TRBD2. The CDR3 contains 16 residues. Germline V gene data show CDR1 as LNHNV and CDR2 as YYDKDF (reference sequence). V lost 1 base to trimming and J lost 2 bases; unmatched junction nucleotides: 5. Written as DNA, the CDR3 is TGTGCCACCAGCAGAGCTCTGGCGGGAGCCTACAATGAGCAGTTCTTC. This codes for CATSRALAGAYNEQFF.

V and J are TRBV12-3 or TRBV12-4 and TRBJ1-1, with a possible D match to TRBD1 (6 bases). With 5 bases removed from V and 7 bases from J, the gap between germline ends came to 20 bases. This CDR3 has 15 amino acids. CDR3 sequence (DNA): TGTGCCAGCAGTCCGGGGGGAGGGGGAAGCATTGAAGCTTTCTTT. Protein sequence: CASSPGGGGSIEAFF.

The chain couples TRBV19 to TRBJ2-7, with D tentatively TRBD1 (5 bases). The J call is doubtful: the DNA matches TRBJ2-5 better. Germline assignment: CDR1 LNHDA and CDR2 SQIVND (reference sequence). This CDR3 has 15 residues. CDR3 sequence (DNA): TGTGCCAGTAGTATAGTAAAGGATAGGGGAGAGACCCAGTACTTC. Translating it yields CASSIVKDRGETQYF.